These T cell receptor beta chains were read from a single sample in a study of blood T cell repertoires in COVID-19. Profiling relied on immunoSEQ multiplex PCR, and the TCRdb table lists in-frame clones only, not all of them. The sample carries over 100,000 clones, around four fifths recorded once. Sample: peripheral blood. The source is a man aged 70 or older with acute or convalescent COVID-19. CDR3s include the opening cysteine and the closing phenylalanine or tryptophan.

v_call: TRBV5-1
j_call: TRBJ2-1
cdr3_aa: CASAGGSSYNEQFF

v_call: TRBV19
j_call: TRBJ2-7
cdr3_aa: CASSMIYQGSYEQYF

v_call: TRBV28
j_call: TRBJ1-2
cdr3_aa: CASSRGLPVTF

v_call: TRBV2
j_call: TRBJ1-1
cdr3_aa: CASAGQFNTEAFF

v_call: TRBV5-1
j_call: TRBJ1-2
cdr3_aa: CASSPGTGLMRGYTF

v_call: TRBV14
j_call: TRBJ1-3
cdr3_aa: CASSQDFGLSDPSGNTIYF

v_call: TRBV24-1
j_call: TRBJ2-3
cdr3_aa: CATSDLAGRDRDTQYF

v_call: TRBV10-3
j_call: TRBJ2-3
cdr3_aa: CAIMERAGVGTDTQYF

v_call: TRBV25-1
j_call: TRBJ2-1
cdr3_aa: CASSRVYNEQFF

v_call: TRBV7-8
j_call: TRBJ2-2
cdr3_aa: CASSLGGGLPGELFF

v_call: TRBV28
j_call: TRBJ1-1
cdr3_aa: CASRFSGRLNTEAFF

v_call: TRBV7-2
j_call: TRBJ2-7
cdr3_aa: CASSLARQTYEQYF

v_call: TRBV19
j_call: TRBJ2-6
cdr3_aa: CASRVAWGLTGANVLTF

v_call: TRBV29-1
j_call: TRBJ2-1
cdr3_aa: CSVESIMFSGSYNEQFF

v_call: TRBV16
j_call: TRBJ2-5
cdr3_aa: CASSQLGTSGNRPQYF

v_call: TRBV2
j_call: TRBJ2-7
cdr3_aa: CASATGAATYEQYF

v_call: TRBV28
j_call: TRBJ2-3
cdr3_aa: CASRTGQGPWDTQYF

v_call: TRBV6-5
j_call: TRBJ1-3
cdr3_aa: CATQGSGNTIYF

v_call: TRBV6-5
j_call: TRBJ2-7
cdr3_aa: CASISQVSYEQYF

v_call: TRBV28
j_call: TRBJ2-7
cdr3_aa: CASSSIYEQYF

v_call: TRBV5-1
j_call: TRBJ2-7
cdr3_aa: CASSREGQGTYEQYF

v_call: TRBV24-1
j_call: TRBJ1-2
cdr3_aa: CATSDLRGQQGAYGYTF

v_call: TRBV10-3
j_call: TRBJ1-1
cdr3_aa: CATDGQGLGTEAFF

v_call: TRBV18
j_call: TRBJ1-1
cdr3_aa: CASSPPSGAGTEAFF

v_call: TRBV7-9
j_call: TRBJ1-1
cdr3_aa: CASSLWTGVTEAFF

v_call: TRBV6-5
j_call: TRBJ1-4
cdr3_aa: CATRGGSTNEKLFF

v_call: TRBV27
j_call: TRBJ2-2
cdr3_aa: CASSPGQVPGELFF

v_call: TRBV28
j_call: TRBJ1-2
cdr3_aa: CASSLTGGNYGYTF

v_call: TRBV9
j_call: TRBJ1-4
cdr3_aa: CASSKRQGGNEKLFF

v_call: TRBV6-6
j_call: TRBJ2-2
cdr3_aa: CASGRLAGAQNTGELFF

v_call: TRBV5-6
j_call: TRBJ2-7
cdr3_aa: CASSSSPYEQYF

v_call: TRBV5-1
j_call: TRBJ1-1
cdr3_aa: CASSLGQGGLTEAFF

v_call: TRBV5-4
j_call: TRBJ1-2
cdr3_aa: CASSRSGQGVRYGYTF

v_call: TRBV5-6
j_call: TRBJ1-4
cdr3_aa: CASSFQAINEKLFF

v_call: TRBV27
j_call: TRBJ1-2
cdr3_aa: CASTAGVNGYTF

v_call: TRBV27
j_call: TRBJ2-1
cdr3_aa: CASSLDSGFSYNEQFF

v_call: TRBV18
j_call: TRBJ2-2
cdr3_aa: CASSPGQRAGELFF

v_call: TRBV14
j_call: TRBJ2-7
cdr3_aa: CASSPGGIAYEQYF

v_call: TRBV2
j_call: TRBJ1-1
cdr3_aa: CASIRVQDRGHTEAFF

v_call: TRBV4-2
j_call: TRBJ2-1
cdr3_aa: CASSQDHSGGANEQFF

v_call: TRBV19
j_call: TRBJ1-2
cdr3_aa: CASSMGGTGGDGYTF

v_call: TRBV28
j_call: TRBJ1-5
cdr3_aa: CASSPGTGGGQPQHF

v_call: TRBV3-1/TRBV3-2
j_call: TRBJ1-1
cdr3_aa: CASSSRDRDEEAFF

v_call: TRBV28
j_call: TRBJ2-3
cdr3_aa: CASSLKGGWGDTQYF

v_call: TRBV5-1
j_call: TRBJ2-5
cdr3_aa: CASSSGLAGGRWETQYF

v_call: TRBV29-1
j_call: TRBJ1-5
cdr3_aa: CSVRASVNQPQHF

v_call: TRBV5-1
j_call: TRBJ2-5
cdr3_aa: CASSKTGAQETQYF

v_call: TRBV7-3
j_call: TRBJ2-6
cdr3_aa: CASSLRGPGQSSGANVLTF

v_call: TRBV5-1
j_call: TRBJ1-3
cdr3_aa: CASSLAGVGNTIYF

v_call: TRBV5-6
j_call: TRBJ1-4
cdr3_aa: CASSYGHSKVEKLFF

v_call: TRBV7-9
j_call: TRBJ1-5
cdr3_aa: CASSLVSSNQPQHF

v_call: TRBV7-9
j_call: TRBJ1-4
cdr3_aa: CASSSPAGGTNEKLFF

v_call: TRBV14
j_call: TRBJ1-1
cdr3_aa: CASSQESVQAFF

v_call: TRBV14
j_call: TRBJ1-2
cdr3_aa: CASSQPGQGAEGYTF